The 6 T cell receptor beta chains in this list originate from one sample, sequenced in a study of identical twins. TCRdb processed the 5' RACE reads anew with MiXCR; each CDR3 protein has one entry. The sample contains about 890,000 distinct CDR3 sequences, 9% to 15% of which appear only once. These records were also assigned to another study, of yellow fever vaccine responses in identical twins.

The material sequenced was PBMCs. Receptor source: a woman aged 18-29 years in good health.

This sequence joins TRBV5-1 and TRBJ2-3; 12 bases agree with TRBD2. V trimming: 4 bases; J trimming: 2 bases; junction bases outside the gene matches: 20. Germline CDR1 is SGHRS and CDR2 is YFSETQ. This CDR3 is built from 21 residues. The DNA for the CDR3 is TGCGCCAGCAGCCCGAACCGACTCGGGACTAGCGGGCCGCGGCCCACAGATACGCAGTATTTT. Translation gives CASSPNRLGTSGPRPTDTQYF.

This clonotype was seen only a few times. CDR3 DNA sequence: TGTGCCAGCAGCTTAAGCGTTTTTGCGACCGCGATGAACACTGAAGCTTTCTTT. The encoded protein is CASSLSVFATAMNTEAFF. The chain links TRBV11-1 to TRBJ1-1, with D unresolved. Germline-derived CDR1 and CDR2 are SGHAT and FQDESV (reference sequence). CDR3 length: 18 residues. The V and J ends lost 2 bases and 0 bases respectively, with 19 bases between them.

In this sample, this clonotype turned up a few times. J is TRBJ1-5 and V is TRBV27; no reliable D call. V lost 4 bases, J lost 8 bases, and 15 bases lay in between. CDR1 and CDR2 (germline): MNHEY, SMNVEV (reference sequence). The CDR3 extends over 14 amino acids. The CDR3, as DNA: TGTGCCAGCAGTTCGGCACGGGGAGCGGAGCCCCAGCATTTT. Its translation is CASSSARGAEPQHF.

This chain uses TRBV20-1 with TRBJ2-3; no reliable D call. Per the germline V gene, CDR1 is DFQATT and CDR2 is SNEGSKA (reference sequence). Trimming pared 3 bases from V and 0 bases from J, leaving 10 bases between. The CDR3 covers 14 residues. The CDR3 loop is CSASFASSTDTQYF. The CDR3 DNA reads as TGCAGTGCTAGTTTCGCATCTAGCACAGATACGCAGTATTTT.

The chain carries TRBV5-1 and TRBJ1-4, with a tentative D call TRBD1 (6 bases). The CDR3 has 16 amino acids. Germline V lookup: CDR1 SGHRS, CDR2 YFSETQ. V shed 0 bases and J shed 11 bases, with 20 bases lying between them. CDR3 sequence reads: CASSLDLTGRSRKLFF. The CDR3 DNA sequence: TGCGCCAGCAGCTTGGATTTAACAGGGAGGTCGAGGAAACTGTTTTTT.

Only a few counts were recorded for this clonotype. The chain employs TRBV12-3 or TRBV12-4 and TRBJ2-1; the D gene is possibly TRBD2 (6 bases). The CDR3 covers 11 residues. V lost 4 bases, J lost 12 bases, and 10 bases lay in between. The CDR3 region is CASSSMGGQFF. As DNA, the CDR3 is TGTGCCAGCAGTTCAATGGGGGGGCAGTTCTTC.